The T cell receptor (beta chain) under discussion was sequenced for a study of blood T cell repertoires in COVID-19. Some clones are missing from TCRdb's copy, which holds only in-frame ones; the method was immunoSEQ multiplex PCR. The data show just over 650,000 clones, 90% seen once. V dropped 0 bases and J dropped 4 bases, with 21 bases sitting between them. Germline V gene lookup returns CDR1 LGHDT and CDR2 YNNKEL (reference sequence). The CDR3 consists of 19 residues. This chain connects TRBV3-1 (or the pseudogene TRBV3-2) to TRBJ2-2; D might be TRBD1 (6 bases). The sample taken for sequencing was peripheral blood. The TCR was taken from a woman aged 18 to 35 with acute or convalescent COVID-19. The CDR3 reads CASSQERSWGRNSTGELFF. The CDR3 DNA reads TGTGCCAGCAGCCAAGAGAGGAGTTGGGGGCGGAATTCCACCGGGGAGCTGTTTTTT.